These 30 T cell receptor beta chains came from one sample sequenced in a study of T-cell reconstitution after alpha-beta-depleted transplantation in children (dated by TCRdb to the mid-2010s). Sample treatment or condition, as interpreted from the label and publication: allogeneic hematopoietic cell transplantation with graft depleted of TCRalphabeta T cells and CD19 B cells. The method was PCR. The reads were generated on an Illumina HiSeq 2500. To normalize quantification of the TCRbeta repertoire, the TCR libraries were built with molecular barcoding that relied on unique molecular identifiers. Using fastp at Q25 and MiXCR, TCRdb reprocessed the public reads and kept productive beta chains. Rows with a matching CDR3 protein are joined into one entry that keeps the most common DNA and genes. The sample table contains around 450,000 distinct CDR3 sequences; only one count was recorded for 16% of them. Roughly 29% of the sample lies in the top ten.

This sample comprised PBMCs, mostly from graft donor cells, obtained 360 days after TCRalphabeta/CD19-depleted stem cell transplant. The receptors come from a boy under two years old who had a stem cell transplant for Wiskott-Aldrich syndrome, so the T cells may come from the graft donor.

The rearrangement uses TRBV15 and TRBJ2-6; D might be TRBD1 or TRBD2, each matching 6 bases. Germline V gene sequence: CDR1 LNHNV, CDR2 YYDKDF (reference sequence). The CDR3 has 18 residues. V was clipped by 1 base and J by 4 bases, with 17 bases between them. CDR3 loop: CATSRGGTTTRGANVLTF. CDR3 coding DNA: TGTGCCACCAGCAGAGGCGGGACAACTACTCGGGGGGCCAACGTCCTGACTTTC.

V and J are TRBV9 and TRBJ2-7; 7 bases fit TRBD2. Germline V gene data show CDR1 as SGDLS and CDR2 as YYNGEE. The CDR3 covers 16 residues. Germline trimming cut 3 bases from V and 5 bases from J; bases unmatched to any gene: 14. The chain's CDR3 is CASSGRWGRALNEQYF. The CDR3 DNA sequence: TGTGCCAGCAGCGGACGATGGGGGAGGGCCCTGAACGAGCAGTACTTC.

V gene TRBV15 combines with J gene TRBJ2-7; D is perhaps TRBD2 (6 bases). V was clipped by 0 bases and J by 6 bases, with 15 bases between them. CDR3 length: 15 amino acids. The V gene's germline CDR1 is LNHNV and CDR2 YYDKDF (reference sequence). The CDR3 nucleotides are TGTGCCACCAGCAGAGATAACCTCGGGGGACGCGAGCAGTACTTC. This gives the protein CATSRDNLGGREQYF.

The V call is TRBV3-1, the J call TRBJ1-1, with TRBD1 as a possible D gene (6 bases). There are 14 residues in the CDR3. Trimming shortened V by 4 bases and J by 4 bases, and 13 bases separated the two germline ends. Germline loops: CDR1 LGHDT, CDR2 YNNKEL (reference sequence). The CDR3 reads CASSLGGAGTEAFF. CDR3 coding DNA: TGTGCCAGCAGCCTGGGGGGCGCAGGCACTGAAGCTTTCTTT.

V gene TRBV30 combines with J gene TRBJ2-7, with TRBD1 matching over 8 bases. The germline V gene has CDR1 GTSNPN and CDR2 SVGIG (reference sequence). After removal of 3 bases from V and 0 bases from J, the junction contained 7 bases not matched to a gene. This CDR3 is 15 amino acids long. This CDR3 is CAWSRPGQVSYEQYF. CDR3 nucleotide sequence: TGTGCCTGGAGCCGCCCGGGACAGGTCTCCTACGAGCAGTACTTC.

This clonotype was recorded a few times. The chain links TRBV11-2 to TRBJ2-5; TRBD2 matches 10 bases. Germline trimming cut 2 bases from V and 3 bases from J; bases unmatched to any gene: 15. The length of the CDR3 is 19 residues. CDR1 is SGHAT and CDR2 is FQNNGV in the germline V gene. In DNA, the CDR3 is TGTGCCAGCAGCTTAATCTGGAGAGAATTAGCGGGAGGAGAAGAGACCCAGTACTTC. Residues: CASSLIWRELAGGEETQYF.

This CDR3 is CASSSLQGKKLFF. In nucleotides, the CDR3 is TGTGCCAGCAGTTCCCTGCAGGGTAAAAAACTGTTTTTT. This chain connects TRBV12-3 or TRBV12-4 to TRBJ1-4, with a weak D call TRBD1 (5 bases). The CDR3 length is 13 residues. Trimming took 4 bases from V and 9 from J, leaving 12 bases between them.

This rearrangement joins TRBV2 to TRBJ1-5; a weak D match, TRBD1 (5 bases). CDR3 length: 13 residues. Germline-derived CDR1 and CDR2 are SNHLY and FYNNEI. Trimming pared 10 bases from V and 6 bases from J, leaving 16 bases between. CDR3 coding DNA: TGTGCCATCGGGACTCCCGTTAGTCAGCCCCAGCATTTT. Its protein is CAIGTPVSQPQHF. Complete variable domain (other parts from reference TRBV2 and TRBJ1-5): EPEVTQTPSHQVTQMGQEVILRCVPISNHLYFYWYRQILGQKVEFLVSFYNNEISEKSEIFDDQFSVERPDGSNFTLKIRSTKLEDSAMYFCAIGTPVSQPQHFGDGTRLSIL.

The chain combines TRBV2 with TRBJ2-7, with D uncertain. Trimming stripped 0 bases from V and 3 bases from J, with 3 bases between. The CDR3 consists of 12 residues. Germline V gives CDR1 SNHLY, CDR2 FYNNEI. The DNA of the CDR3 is TGTGCCAGCAGTGAAGCTTTCTACGAGCAGTACTTC. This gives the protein CASSEAFYEQYF.

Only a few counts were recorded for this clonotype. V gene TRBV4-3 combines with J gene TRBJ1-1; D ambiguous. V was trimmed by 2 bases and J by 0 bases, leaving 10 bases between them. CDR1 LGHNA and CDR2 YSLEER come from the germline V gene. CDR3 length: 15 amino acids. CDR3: CASSQLPTLNTEAFF. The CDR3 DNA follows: TGCGCCAGCAGCCAATTACCGACACTGAACACTGAAGCTTTCTTT.

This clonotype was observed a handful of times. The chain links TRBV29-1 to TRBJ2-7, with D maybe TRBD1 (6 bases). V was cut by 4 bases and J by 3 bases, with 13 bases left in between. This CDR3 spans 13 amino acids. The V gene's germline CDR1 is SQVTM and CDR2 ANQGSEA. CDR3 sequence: CSVAGTQRYEQYF. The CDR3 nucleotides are TGCAGCGTTGCGGGGACACAACGCTACGAGCAGTACTTC.

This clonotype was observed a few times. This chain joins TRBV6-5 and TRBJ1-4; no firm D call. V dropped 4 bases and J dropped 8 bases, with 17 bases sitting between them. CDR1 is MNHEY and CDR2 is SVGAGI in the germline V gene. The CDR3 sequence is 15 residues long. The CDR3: CASSSYRLGREKLFF. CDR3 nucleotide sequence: TGTGCCAGCAGTTCGTACAGACTTGGTCGGGAAAAACTGTTTTTT.

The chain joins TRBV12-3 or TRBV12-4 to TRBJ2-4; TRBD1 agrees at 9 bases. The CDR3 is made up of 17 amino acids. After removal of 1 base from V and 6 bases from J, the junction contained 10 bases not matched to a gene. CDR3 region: CASSLGGTGSLRNIQYF. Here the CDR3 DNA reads TGTGCCAGCAGTTTAGGGGGGACAGGGAGTTTAAGAAACATTCAGTACTTC.

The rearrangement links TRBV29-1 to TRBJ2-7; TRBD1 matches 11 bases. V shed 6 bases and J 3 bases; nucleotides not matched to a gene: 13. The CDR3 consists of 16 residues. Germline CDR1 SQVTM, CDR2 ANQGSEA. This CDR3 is CSVVDPGQGAGYEQYF. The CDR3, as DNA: TGCAGCGTCGTCGACCCTGGACAGGGGGCCGGCTACGAGCAGTACTTC.

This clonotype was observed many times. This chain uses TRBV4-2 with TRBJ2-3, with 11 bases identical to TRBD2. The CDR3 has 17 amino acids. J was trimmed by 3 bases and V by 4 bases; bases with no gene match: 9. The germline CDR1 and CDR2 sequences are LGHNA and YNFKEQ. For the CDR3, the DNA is TGTGCCAGCAGCCTATCTTCATTAGCGGGGGGGACAGATACGCAGTATTTT. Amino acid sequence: CASSLSSLAGGTDTQYF.

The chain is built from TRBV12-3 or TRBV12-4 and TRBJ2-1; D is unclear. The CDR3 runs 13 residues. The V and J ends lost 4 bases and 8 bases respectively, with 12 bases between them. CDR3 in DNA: TGTGCCAGCAGTTCTGGAGAAAGGGATGAGCAGTTCTTC. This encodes CASSSGERDEQFF.

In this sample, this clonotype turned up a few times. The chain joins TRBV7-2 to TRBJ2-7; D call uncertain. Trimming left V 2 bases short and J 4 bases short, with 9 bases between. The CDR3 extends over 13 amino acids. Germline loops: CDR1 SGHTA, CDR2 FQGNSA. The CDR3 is CASSLFVAYEQYF. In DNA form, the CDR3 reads TGTGCCAGCAGCTTATTTGTCGCTTACGAGCAGTACTTC. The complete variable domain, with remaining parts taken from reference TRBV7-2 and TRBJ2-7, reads GAGVSQSPSNKVTEKGKDVELRCDPISGHTALYWYRQSLGQGLEFLIYFQGNSAPDKSGLPSDRFSAERTGGSVSTLTIQRTQQEDSAVYLCASSLFVAYEQYFGPGTRLTVT.

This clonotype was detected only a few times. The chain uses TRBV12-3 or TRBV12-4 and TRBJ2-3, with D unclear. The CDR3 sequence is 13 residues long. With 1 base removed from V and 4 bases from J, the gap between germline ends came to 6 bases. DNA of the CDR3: TGTGCCAGCAGTTTAGAAGGTTCAGATACGCAGTATTTT. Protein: CASSLEGSDTQYF.

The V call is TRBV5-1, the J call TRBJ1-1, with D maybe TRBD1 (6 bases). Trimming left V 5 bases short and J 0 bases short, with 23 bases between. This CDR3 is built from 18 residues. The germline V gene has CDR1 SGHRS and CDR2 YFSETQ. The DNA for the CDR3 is TGCGCCAGCAGAAGAGGACAGCCGTGGGTCCCAATGAACACTGAAGCTTTCTTT. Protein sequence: CASRRGQPWVPMNTEAFF.

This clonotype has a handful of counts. CDR3 in amino acids: CASSFHPGEGIGNIQYF. Here the CDR3 DNA reads TGTGCCAGCAGCTTCCACCCGGGGGAAGGAATAGGAAACATTCAGTACTTC. This chain links TRBV4-2 with TRBJ2-4, with D maybe TRBD2 (6 bases). Trimming removed 5 bases from V and 6 bases from J, with 23 bases in between. This CDR3 has 17 amino acids. Germline CDR1 is LGHNA and CDR2 is YNFKEQ.

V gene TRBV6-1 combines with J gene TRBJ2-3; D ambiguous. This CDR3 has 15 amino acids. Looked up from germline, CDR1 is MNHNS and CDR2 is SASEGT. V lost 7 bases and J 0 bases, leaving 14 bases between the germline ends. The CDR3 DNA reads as TGTGCCAGCACTGCATACCACTTCAGCACAGATACGCAGTATTTT. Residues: CASTAYHFSTDTQYF.

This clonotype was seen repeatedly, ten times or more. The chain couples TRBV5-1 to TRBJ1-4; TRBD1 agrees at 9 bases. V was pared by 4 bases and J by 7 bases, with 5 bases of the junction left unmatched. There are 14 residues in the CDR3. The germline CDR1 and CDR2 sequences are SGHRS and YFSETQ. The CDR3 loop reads CASSLTGGSEKLFF. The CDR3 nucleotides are TGCGCCAGCAGCCTGACAGGGGGAAGTGAAAAACTGTTTTTT.

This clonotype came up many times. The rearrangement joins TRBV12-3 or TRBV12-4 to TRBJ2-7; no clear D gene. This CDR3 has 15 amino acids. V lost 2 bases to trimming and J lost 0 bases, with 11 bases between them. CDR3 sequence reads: CASSLWEFFSYEQYF. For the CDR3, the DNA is TGTGCCAGCAGTTTATGGGAATTCTTCTCCTACGAGCAGTACTTC.

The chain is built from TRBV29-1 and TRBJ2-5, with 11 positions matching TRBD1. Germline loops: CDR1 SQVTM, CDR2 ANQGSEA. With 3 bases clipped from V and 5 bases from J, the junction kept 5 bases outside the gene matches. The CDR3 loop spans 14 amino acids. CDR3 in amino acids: CSVDRTGGDETQYF. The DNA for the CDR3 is TGCAGCGTTGACAGGACAGGGGGCGATGAGACCCAGTACTTC.

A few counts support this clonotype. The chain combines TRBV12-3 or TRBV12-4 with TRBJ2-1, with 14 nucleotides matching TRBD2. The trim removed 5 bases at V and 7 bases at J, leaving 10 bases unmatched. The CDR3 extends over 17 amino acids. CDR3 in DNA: TGTGCCAGCAGTGCCCGACTAGCGGGGGGGGATTGGAATGAGCAGTTCTTC. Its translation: CASSARLAGGDWNEQFF.

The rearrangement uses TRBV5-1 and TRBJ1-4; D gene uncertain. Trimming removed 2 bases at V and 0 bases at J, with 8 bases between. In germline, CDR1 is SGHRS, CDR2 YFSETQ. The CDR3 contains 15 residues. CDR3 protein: CASSLKDPTNEKLFF. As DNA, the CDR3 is TGCGCCAGCAGCTTAAAGGATCCAACTAATGAAAAACTGTTTTTT.

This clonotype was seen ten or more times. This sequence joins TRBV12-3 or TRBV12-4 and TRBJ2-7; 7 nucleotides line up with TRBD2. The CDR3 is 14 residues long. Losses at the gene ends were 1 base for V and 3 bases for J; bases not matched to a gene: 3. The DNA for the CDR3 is TGTGCCAGCAGTTTAGGTCTAGCGGACTACGAGCAGTACTTC. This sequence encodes CASSLGLADYEQYF.

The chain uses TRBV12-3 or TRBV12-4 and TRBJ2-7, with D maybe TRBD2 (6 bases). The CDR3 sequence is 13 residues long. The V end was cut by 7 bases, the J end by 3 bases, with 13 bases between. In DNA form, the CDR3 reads TGTGCCAGCAAGCCCTCCGGGAGCTACGAGCAGTACTTC. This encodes CASKPSGSYEQYF.

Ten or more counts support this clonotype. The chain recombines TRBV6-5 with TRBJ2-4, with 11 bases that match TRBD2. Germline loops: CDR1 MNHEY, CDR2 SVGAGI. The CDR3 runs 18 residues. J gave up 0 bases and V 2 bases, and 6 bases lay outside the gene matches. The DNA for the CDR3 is TGTGCCAGCAGTTACCGACTAGCGGGATCCCTAGCCAAAAACATTCAGTACTTC. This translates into CASSYRLAGSLAKNIQYF.

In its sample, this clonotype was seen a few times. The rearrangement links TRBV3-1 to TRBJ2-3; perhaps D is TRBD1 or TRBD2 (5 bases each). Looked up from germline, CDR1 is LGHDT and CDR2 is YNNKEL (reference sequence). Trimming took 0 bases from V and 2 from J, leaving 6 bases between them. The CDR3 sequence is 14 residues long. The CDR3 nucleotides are TGTGCCAGCAGCCAAGAGGGGGTCACAGATACGCAGTATTTT. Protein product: CASSQEGVTDTQYF.